The rows below give T cell receptor beta chains drawn from one sample of a study of PD-L1 blockade in urothelial cancer. Using immunoSEQ multiplex PCR, the repertoire was profiled, and TCRdb retains in-frame clones only, with some absent. The sample records some 66,000 clones, around 88% being singletons. The sequenced sample was PBMCs, obtained around atezolizumab (anti-PD-L1) treatment. These receptors came from a man in his sixties with urothelial cancer. CDR3s include the opening cysteine and the closing phenylalanine or tryptophan.

V gene	CDR3 protein
TRBV11-2	CASSLGTPTGSHEQYF
TRBV6-1	CASSEHLGQGAGGYTF
TRBV28	CASEPQGGTEAFF
TRBV18	CASSPSGGASEQFF
TRBV5-5	CASTAGGVLLNTGELFF
TRBV6-5	CASSLRIAQETQYF
TRBV20-1	CSAFLNYGYTF
TRBV6-6	CASRLQGSGGYEQYF
TRBV5-1	CASSYAALIQGATGEQYF
TRBV9	CASSLGQRQETQYF
TRBV19	CASTDRANYGYTF
TRBV7-3	CASSPSGTGELFF
TRBV5-1	CASSRGVNQETQYF
TRBV27	CASSSLAVSSYEQYF
TRBV30	CAWRKLAGNTGELFF
TRBV30	CAWSRGGANYGYTF
TRBV7-9	CASSPRTGETDTQYF
TRBV18	CASSLRTGRNTEAFF
TRBV11-2	CASSQDRYYGYTF
TRBV5-4	CASSEDREDEQFF
TRBV7-9	CASSFPAGHEQYF
TRBV7-9	CASSLATHTQYF
TRBV11-3	CASSPGASTDTQYF
TRBV5-1	CASSSGVLSYEQYF
TRBV7-6	CASSLTGDSRYGYTF
TRBV18	CASSPPQGGNSPLHF
TRBV5-1	CASSLTGGSGGATDTQYF
TRBV6-6	CASSPQGDEQYF
TRBV29-1	CSVEDPDSLVYGYTF
TRBV5-1	CASSFSRLGTGGENTEAFF
TRBV4-3	CASSLTERDSGFGKFFF
TRBV2	CASSVTRGFDEQFF
TRBV25-1	CASSECRDFYEQYF
TRBV28	CAIPGGLYGYTF
TRBV25-1	CASSVHDGPYNSPLHF
TRBV6-5	CASRSPGTGAYEQYF
TRBV19	CASSVTGTGGQETQYF
TRBV7-3	CASSAPVGGIGPGELFF
TRBV5-5	CASSLSGFNEKLFF
TRBV7-7	CASSSRRDFGELFF
TRBV21-1	CASSMRGTKQNIQYF
TRBV19	CASRWLDTQYF
TRBV19	CASSTLDSRSYEQYF
TRBV5-1	CASSIAPGATEAFF
TRBV7-3	CASSLGRGSYNEQFF